This T cell receptor beta chain is drawn from a study of cytomegalovirus exposure and HLA in healthy donors. Study findings and constraints: A later analysis, which compared TCR beta chains of equal frequency, found the HLA-associated ones more clonally expanded. Confirmation was obtained in vitro that a few CMV-associated chains are specific for CMV antigens.

The J segment lost 1 base and the V segment lost 3 bases, leaving 10 bases of the junction unmatched. The germline gives CDR1 SGHTA, CDR2 FQGNSA. This CDR3 contains 18 residues. Points on this clone: Antigen unknown.

60 Vbeta and 13 Jbeta primers were used in PCR. Measured with immunoSEQ multiplex PCR; TCRdb has only the in-frame clones, and not every one. The sample lists about 180,000 clones, 70% to 85% occurring once. The chain is built from TRBV7-2 and TRBJ2-1; 9 nucleotides align to TRBD2. This TCR came from a man aged 18 to 29 in good health and CMV-seronegative. Source material: PBMCs. CDR3 DNA sequence: TGTGCCAGCAGCTTTTGGAGGACTAGCGCGTCATCCTACAATGAGCAGTTCTTC. It translates to CASSFWRTSASSYNEQFF.